This T cell receptor beta chain was captured by sequencing in a study of cytomegalovirus exposure and HLA in healthy donors (dated by TCRdb to about 2017). Looking at the study overall: In an earlier analysis of approximately 500 of the donors, approximately 260 Gb of sequence data and 117 million unique TCR beta sequences from 180 million or so T cells were reported. An early release covering roughly 640 HLA-typed donors comprised 300 to 350 gigabases of sequencing data and tens of millions of unique TCR sequences. Of the roughly 400 genotyped donors, about 84% fell in the genetic ancestry cluster associated with self-reported Caucasian donors. The aim of the study was to test whether cataloging public T cell receptors could identify signatures of past pathogen exposure. The study used immunosequencing to profile the T cell repertoires of about 670 subjects and linked those repertoires to cytomegalovirus serostatus. Besides the first cohort of 666 subjects, a separate validation cohort made up of 120 or so different subjects was used. To predict cytomegalovirus infection status, the study brought together high-throughput TCR immunosequencing, statistical association of individual TCRs with disease status, and machine learning. A later analysis re-analyzed previously published TCR beta repertoires from several hundred donors and added high-resolution HLA genotyping to study TCR occurrence patterns. Rather than using new phenotypic data, the later analysis identified candidate immune exposures from TCR beta sequences and from how often those sequences occurred across donors. An earlier analysis of 450 to 750 of the donors used high-throughput TCR beta sequencing to judge whether each TCR beta V gene segment behaved as functional or pseudogenic. Donor age, sex, ethnicity and CMV serostatus were compiled alongside the repertoire data. A later genetic analysis used genome-wide SNP genotypes for about 60% of the roughly 700 donors, treating that subset as a discovery cohort. All discovery cohort repertoires had been generated using a single sequencing platform. HLA typing covered class I and class II loci at four-digit resolution. The number of donors typed differed by locus, with roughly 629-640 for A, B, C, DRB1 and DQB1, around 500 for DQA1, over 600 for DPA1, and over 400 for DPB1. A handful of DR-DQ haplotypes were handled as single units for association and clustering because linkage in the cohort was strong. On average, over 200,000 unique TCR beta nucleotide sequences were sequenced per donor among 398 genotyped donors of the cohort, with roughly 18% of those sequences being non-productive.

Reading from cysteine to phenylalanine, the CDR3 counts 12 amino acids. Only CDR3 DNA is held: 36 bases, read in frame from base 1. Cut back by 5 bases and 4 bases, the V and J ends lie 11 bases apart. According to the germline V gene, CDR1 reads SQVTM and CDR2 reads ANQGSEA. Receptor libraries were prepared by the immunoSEQ multiplex PCR assay. For the multiplex PCR, a mixture combining 60 forward primers for TCR Vbeta segments and 13 reverse primers for TCR Jbeta segments was used. Amplification of the CDR3 region of rearranged TCR beta genes was performed with a multiplex PCR assay on genomic DNA. Amplified TCR beta libraries were sequenced as 87-base-pair reads on the Illumina HiSeq System. As for the original processing: A later analysis counted around 72 million unique TCR beta chains across the 666 repertoires, and some 11 million of these chains were shared by at least two donors. To remove PCR and sequencing errors, raw reads were error-corrected and collapsed into unique sequences using a nearest-neighbor algorithm that merged closely related sequences. Alignment of CDR3 sequences to IMGT reference sequences was used to assign V, D and J gene segments. For a sequence to be retained, a match of at least six nucleotides to both a V gene segment and a J gene segment was required. A rearrangement was called productive if the CDR3 had no stop codons and remained in frame with V and J, and every other rearrangement was called non-productive. Following IMGT convention, CDR3 was defined as the stretch from the second conserved V-encoded cysteine to the conserved J-encoded phenylalanine. Sequences without an unambiguous match to a single V gene segment were excluded from the earlier analysis of about 630 of the donors. In an earlier analysis of several hundred of the donors, V segments were called functional above 56.7% productive rearrangements and were called segregating when the between-donor standard deviation exceeded 5%. A statistical classification framework was built to diagnose cytomegalovirus status from the catalog of TCR beta chain sequences. A later analysis assigned V and J genes by comparing TCR nucleotide sequences with IMGT/GENE-DB human TR gene sequences. In a later analysis, CDR3 sequences and most-parsimonious VDJ recombination scenarios were assigned using the TCRdist pipeline. In a later analysis, each TCR beta chain was defined by its CDR3 amino acid sequence together with its V-gene family, and reads without a unique V-gene family were excluded. To address suspected cross-contamination and a sequencing artifact, a later analysis removed 592 highly shared, low-generation-probability nucleotide sequences. In a later analysis, a clonal expansion index for each public chain was calculated from normalized within-repertoire ranks of inferred template counts. Generation probabilities in a later analysis came from a VDJ recombination model fitted to out-of-frame rearrangements, and those results were checked against IGoR. A later analysis scored TCR-TCR, TCR-HLA and TCR-CMV co-occurrence with hypergeometric tests, applying a repertoire-size bias correction to TCR pairs. In a later analysis, false discovery rates were estimated by permuting HLA or CMV assignments 20 times. In a later analysis, co-occurring TCRs were grouped with DBSCAN, and TCRdist sequence similarity was added when clustering was performed within HLA-allele-positive subsets. For co-occurrence clustering, repertoires with fewer than 30,000 or more than 120,000 public chains were excluded, along with a handful of repertoires with anomalous nucleotide sharing. What TCRdb holds here is the immuneACCESS table cut down to in-frame rearrangements. Part of the clones is not present; checked against another copy, under half of the missing clones reflect an unresolved V gene, and the others are unexplained. That table gives V, J and clone size, and the DNA gave D and trimming. A total of roughly 120,000 clones appear in this sample, around 67% of them only once. The ten largest clones capture roughly 2% of the sample.

In total, more than 500 healthy bone marrow donors made up the cohort. At the time of sampling, every cohort member was nominally healthy, though immune exposures that went unrecorded were likely present. The donor was CMV seropositive and was included in the group of 250 to 350 seropositive cohort members. A peripheral blood sample was collected from each donor, and TCR beta sequencing was performed on peripheral blood mononuclear cells. Genomic DNA extraction from the blood cell samples was performed with the Qiagen DNeasy Blood Extraction Kit. What the study reported, not specific to this receptor: Immune exposure information for the cohort was limited to CMV serostatus. The sequencing pipeline was judged likely to have produced a cluster of highly shared sequence variants as a technical artifact. In a later analysis, around 17,000 TCR beta sequences were associated with specific HLA alleles at a false discovery rate of 0.05. In vitro tests confirmed that three of the cytomegalovirus-associated TCR beta chains recognize cytomegalovirus antigens. The authors suggested that the approach could potentially be extended to other disease states and immunological phenotypes. Because counts were too low, 15 or so rarely observed V segments, including chromosome 9 orphons, were excluded from the earlier analysis of several hundred of the donors. In an earlier analysis of 500 to 650 of the donors, most TCR beta V segments appeared in productive rearrangements about 90% or about 30% of the time, broadly matching IMGT annotations. The cohort was sequenced for TCR beta chains only, and without alpha or paired-chain data the features that could be detected were limited. According to a later analysis, most CMV-associated TCR beta chains appeared to be HLA-restricted, and the HLA associations seemed to be driven largely by CMV exposure. A total of 150 or so TCR beta chains were listed by the study as associated with cytomegalovirus. The 87-base-pair reads could not distinguish some IMGT-functional V segments, including TRBV6-2 and TRBV6-3, so those segments were excluded. A further reported finding was that TCR beta sequences accurately predicted the HLA-A and HLA-B alleles for most subjects in the first cohort. A later analysis found that TCR association rates varied across HLA loci, with DRB1 alleles showing the most associated TCRs and HLA-C alleles the fewest. Presence/absence analyses assumed roughly uniform sequencing depth across donors, an assumption that may not hold. The classifier was reported to diagnose cytomegalovirus status with high specificity and sensitivity in both the original cohort and the validation cohort. Across donors, most TCR sequences were observed very rarely, whereas some public TCRs were present in many individuals. Several of the top co-occurrence clusters appeared to be linked to parvovirus B19, influenza, CMV and Epstein-Barr virus, according to a later analysis. Compared with equally common non-associated chains, HLA-associated TCR beta chains in a later analysis were more clonally expanded and had lower generation probabilities. Correlated functional status among segregating V segments might be attributable to linkage disequilibrium, but an unknown experimental factor could not be ruled out. HLA typing was unavailable for some donors at each locus, so association tests used only the typed subset. According to a later genetic analysis, donors in an Asian-associated ancestry cluster had fewer N-insertions in productive TCRs than the roughly 670-donor mean. Assigning TCR associations to individual alleles was difficult when HLA alleles, especially DR and DQ, strongly co-occurred. In a later genetic analysis, a missense DCLRE1C variant was associated with V-gene and J-gene trimming of TCR beta chains, and the association was replicated in an independent cohort.

As to this clone: The specificity of this receptor is unknown. No much larger clonotype is one base removed from it; base qualities were not supplied.

This receptor was obtained from a woman between 35 and 50 years old in good health and CMV-seropositive. The rearranged segments are TRBV29-1 and TRBJ2-5; the best D guess is TRBD2, with 5 bases matching. Sample: PBMCs. The CDR3 region has the sequence CSVSSGPETQYF. At the DNA level, the sequence is TGCAGCGTTTCCAGCGGACCAGAGACCCAGTACTTC.